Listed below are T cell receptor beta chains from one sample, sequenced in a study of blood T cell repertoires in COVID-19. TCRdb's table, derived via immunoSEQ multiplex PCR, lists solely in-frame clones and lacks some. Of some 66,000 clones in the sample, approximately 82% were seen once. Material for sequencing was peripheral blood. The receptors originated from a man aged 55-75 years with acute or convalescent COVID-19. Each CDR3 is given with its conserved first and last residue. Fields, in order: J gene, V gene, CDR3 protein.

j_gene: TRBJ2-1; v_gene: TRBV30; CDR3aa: CACSLGTSGGGEQFF
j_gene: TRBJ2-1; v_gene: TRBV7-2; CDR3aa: CASSPSGGGYNEQFF
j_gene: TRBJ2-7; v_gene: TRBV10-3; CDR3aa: CAISRDSLEQYF
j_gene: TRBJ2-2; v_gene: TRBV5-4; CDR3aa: CASSWDRGDTGELFF
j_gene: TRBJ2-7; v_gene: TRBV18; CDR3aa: CASSLGQGTYEQYF
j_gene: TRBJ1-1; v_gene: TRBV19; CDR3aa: CASSIRDASTEAFF
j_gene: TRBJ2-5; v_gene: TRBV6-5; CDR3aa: CASRGQGGAQETQYF
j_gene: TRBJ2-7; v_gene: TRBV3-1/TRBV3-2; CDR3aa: CASSHTGSEQYF
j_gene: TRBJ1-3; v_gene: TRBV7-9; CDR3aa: CASSFSTGPGGNTIYF
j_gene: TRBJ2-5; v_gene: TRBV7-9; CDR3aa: CASSLDVRGRGETQYF
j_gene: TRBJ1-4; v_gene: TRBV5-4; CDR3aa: CASSLGSRGNEKLFF
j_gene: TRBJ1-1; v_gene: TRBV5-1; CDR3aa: CASSLGDRVYTEAFF
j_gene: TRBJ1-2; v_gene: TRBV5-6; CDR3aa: CASSPWTVKGGYTF